A selection of T cell receptor beta chains follows, all from one sample in a study of regulatory T cells in long-lasting Graves disease. TCRdb used MiXCR to reprocess the multiplex PCR reads, holding one entry per CDR3 protein. The sample shows about 620,000 distinct CDR3 sequences, roughly 16% of them seen only once. This sample also belongs to another study, concerning T cells in Graves' hyperthyroidism and ophthalmopathy.

This specimen was peripheral blood mononuclear cells (PBMCs), taken at new diagnosis, from a patient treated with antithyroid drugs. Receptors were obtained from a woman aged 25 to 39 with Graves disease. Each CDR3 is given with its conserved first and last residue. D genes are given only for firm matches. Not all rows give a size; the values are once, few, many and, for expanded clones, a class.

j_call,v_call,clone_size,d_call,cdr3_aa,cdr3_nt
TRBJ1-1,TRBV5-1,many,-,CASSLAGAWNTEAFF,TGCGCCAGCAGCTTGGCGGGGGCGTGGAACACTGAAGCTTTCTTT
TRBJ1-5,TRBV27,many,-,CASSPTGLSNQPQHF,TGTGCCAGCAGTCCCACTGGGTTAAGCAATCAGCCCCAGCATTTT
TRBJ2-5,TRBV11-2,many,-,CASSLYSSVRVQETQYF,TGTGCCAGCAGCTTATACAGTTCAGTCAGGGTCCAAGAGACCCAGTACTTC
TRBJ2-3,TRBV20-1,-,TRBD2,CSARATTSGGTDTQYF,TGCAGTGCTAGAGCTACGACTAGCGGAGGCACAGATACGCAGTATTTT
TRBJ2-7,TRBV30,few,-,CAWSETGTGIPRRYEQYF,TGTGCCTGGAGTGAGACGGGGACCGGGATCCCCCGGCGGTACGAGCAGTACTTC
TRBJ1-3,TRBV19,-,TRBD1,CASRRPGTGSGNTIYF,TGTGCCAGTAGGAGACCCGGGACAGGGTCTGGAAACACCATATATTTT
TRBJ1-4,TRBV11-3,-,-,CASSLGPRDEKLFF,TGTGCCAGCAGCTTAGGCCCTCGGGATGAAAAACTGTTTTTT
TRBJ1-4,TRBV18,few,TRBD1,CASSPWGQRDEKLFF,TGTGCCAGCTCACCATGGGGACAGAGAGATGAAAAACTGTTTTTT
TRBJ1-1,TRBV9,-,-,CASSVEGGYSEAFF,TGTGCCAGCAGCGTAGAAGGGGGTTACTCTGAAGCTTTCTTT
TRBJ2-3,TRBV27,many,-,CASSSVGGSTDTQYF,TGTGCCAGCAGTTCAGTGGGCGGGAGCACAGATACGCAGTATTTT
TRBJ2-1,TRBV6-1,-,TRBD1,CASRLLGQGAHNEQFF,TGTGCCAGCAGGCTCCTAGGACAGGGGGCGCACAATGAGCAGTTCTTC
TRBJ2-7,TRBV2,many,-,CASSELEQYF,TGTGCCAGCAGTGAGTTGGAGCAGTACTTC
TRBJ2-1,TRBV11-3,-,-,CASSLEKGGSRNEEFF,TGTGCCAGCAGCTTAGAAAAGGGGGGATCGCGGAATGAGGAGTTCTTC
TRBJ1-6,TRBV27,many,-,CASSSQGGFLNSPLHF,TGTGCCAGCAGTTCGCAGGGAGGGTTCCTCAATTCACCCCTCCACTTT
TRBJ2-2,TRBV20-1,-,-,CSARDRGHSTGELFF,TGCAGTGCTAGAGACAGGGGACATAGCACCGGGGAGCTGTTTTTT
TRBJ1-2,TRBV6-9,-,-,CASSYLVESPEGYTF,TGTGCCAGCAGTTATCTTGTCGAAAGCCCCGAAGGCTACACCTTC
TRBJ2-7,TRBV11-2,few,-,CASSLDSGRYEQYF,TGTGCCAGCAGCTTAGACTCGGGGCGCTACGAGCAGTACTTC
TRBJ2-1,TRBV19,-,TRBD2,CASGLAGDYNEQFF,TGTGCCAGCGGACTAGCGGGAGACTACAATGAGCAGTTCTTC
TRBJ2-3,TRBV27,many,-,CASSLWGQEKDTQYF,TGTGCCAGCAGTTTATGGGGTCAGGAGAAGGATACGCAGTATTTT
TRBJ2-7,TRBV28,many,-,CASSLALGNKVYEQYF,TGTGCCAGCAGTTTGGCCTTAGGGAATAAGGTCTACGAGCAGTACTTC
TRBJ2-2,TRBV12-3/TRBV12-4,-,TRBD1,CASSPGGATGGELFF,TGTGCCAGCAGCCCAGGGGGCGCGACGGGCGGGGAGCTGTTTTTT
TRBJ2-3,TRBV7-2,many,-,CASSLVHKALVGTDTQYF,TGTGCCAGCAGCTTAGTTCATAAGGCCCTCGTGGGCACAGATACGCAGTATTTT
TRBJ1-5,TRBV2,many,TRBD1,CASSEDRSSYQPQHF,TGTGCCAGCAGTGAGGACAGGAGTTCTTATCAGCCCCAGCATTTT
TRBJ2-1,TRBV24-1,-,-,CATSDLQPGQTEQFF,TGTGCCACCAGTGATTTGCAACCCGGACAGACGGAGCAGTTCTTC
TRBJ1-1,TRBV12-3/TRBV12-4,-,-,CASSLARQGTEAFF,TGTGCCAGCAGTTTAGCCAGGCAGGGGACTGAAGCTTTCTTT
TRBJ2-1,TRBV5-1,few,-,CASSLTSPIENNEQFF,TGCGCCAGCAGCTTAACTAGCCCTATCGAGAACAATGAGCAGTTCTTC
TRBJ2-1,TRBV7-8,many,-,CASSLDGRNEQFF,TGTGCCAGCAGCTTAGATGGAAGGAATGAGCAGTTCTTC
TRBJ2-3,TRBV28,many,TRBD2,CASSFSLADSTDTQYF,TGTGCCAGCAGTTTTTCACTAGCGGATAGCACAGATACGCAGTATTTT
TRBJ2-2,TRBV11-3,many,-,CASSFSSTGELFF,TGTGCCAGCAGCTTCTCGAGCACCGGGGAGCTGTTTTTT
TRBJ2-5,TRBV20-1,few,-,CSARGPPGTAKLYQETQYF,TGCAGTGCTAGAGGACCCCCGGGGACGGCCAAACTTTACCAAGAGACCCAGTACTTC
TRBJ2-3,TRBV2,-,-,CASSDQNTQYF,TGTGCCAGCAGTGATCAGAATACGCAGTATTTT
TRBJ1-5,TRBV30,-,-,CAWSVLTGSNQPQHF,TGTGCCTGGAGCGTCCTGACAGGTAGCAATCAGCCCCAGCATTTT
TRBJ2-5,TRBV27,few,TRBD2,CASRRLAGSQTQYF,TGTGCCAGCAGACGACTAGCGGGAAGCCAGACCCAGTACTTC
TRBJ2-1,TRBV19,few,TRBD2,CASSATRLAGVKNEQFF,TGTGCCAGTAGTGCTACCAGACTAGCGGGAGTGAAGAATGAGCAGTTCTTC
TRBJ2-3,TRBV9,few,TRBD2,CASSVGGSDTQYF,TGTGCCAGCAGCGTAGGCGGGAGTGATACGCAGTATTTT
TRBJ2-3,TRBV6-2/TRBV6-3,many,-,CASSKNLDGLDTQYF,TGTGCCAGCAGTAAGAACTTGGACGGCCTGGATACGCAGTATTTT
TRBJ2-1,TRBV20-1,few,-,CSARELANEQFF,TGCAGTGCTAGAGAACTAGCCAATGAGCAGTTCTTC
TRBJ2-3,TRBV28,-,-,CASSPTAGLHNTDTQYF,TGTGCCAGCAGTCCGACTGCGGGACTTCACAACACAGATACGCAGTATTTT
TRBJ2-5,TRBV28,many,TRBD1,CASSSTGWKTQYF,TGTGCCAGCAGCTCGACAGGGTGGAAGACCCAGTACTTC
TRBJ1-1,TRBV29-1,many,-,CSAIDSGREAFF,TGCAGCGCCATAGACAGTGGAAGGGAAGCTTTCTTT
TRBJ1-1,TRBV19,few,-,CASSRRRQHGGNTEAFF,TGTGCCAGTAGTCGAAGACGCCAACACGGGGGGAACACTGAAGCTTTCTTT
TRBJ1-4,TRBV7-9,-,TRBD1,CASSPGGTEAILATNEKLFF,TGCGCCAGCAGCCCAGGTGGGACAGAGGCAATTCTAGCAACTAATGAAAAACTGTTTTTT
TRBJ1-5,TRBV28,many,-,CASSHMGYRANQPQHF,TGTGCCAGCAGCCATATGGGTTACAGGGCAAATCAGCCCCAGCATTTT
TRBJ1-4,TRBV6-1,many,TRBD1,CASSAGTDFLATNEKLFF,TGTGCCAGCAGCGCCGGGACAGACTTTCTTGCAACTAATGAAAAACTGTTTTTT
TRBJ2-7,TRBV18,few,-,CASSPRAVGQLNTYEQYF,TGTGCCAGCTCACCAAGGGCGGTGGGACAACTCAACACCTACGAGCAGTACTTC
TRBJ2-1,TRBV12-3/TRBV12-4,once,TRBD1,CASSPLLGQGQFF,TGTGCCAGCAGCCCCCTTTTGGGACAGGGACAGTTCTTC
TRBJ1-2,TRBV29-1,-,-,CSVAPRRAYGYTF,TGCAGCGTCGCCCCCCGCCGGGCCTATGGCTACACCTTC
TRBJ2-3,TRBV20-1,many,TRBD1,CSARTGWYADTQYF,TGCAGTGCTAGGACAGGGTGGTATGCAGATACGCAGTATTTT